The clone carrying this T cell receptor (beta chain) has more than one count but fewer than ten. Its antigen is undetermined. The data belong to a study of shared clonotypes between healthy human individuals. Negatively enriched CD4+ T cells were divided by CD45RA into naive and memory. Findings and limits, study-wide: Clonotypes shared by all four sorted-subset donors had higher generation probabilities than non-shared clonotypes.

Assay used: immunoSEQ multiplex PCR; TCRdb lists only in-frame clones, some missing. This repertoire shows about 680,000 clones, around 73% found once; its top ten account for around 2%. The sequenced material came from memory CD4+ T cells sorted from blood. The sample's subset: CD45RA-negative fraction. The receptor comes from a woman aged 25-40 years in good health.

Here the CDR3 reads CASSQGPPRSGNTIYF. The CDR3 DNA is TGCGCCAGCAGCCAAGGCCCCCCGCGCTCTGGAAACACCATATATTTT. The rearrangement uses TRBV4-1 and TRBJ1-3; no reliable D call. Germline CDR1 reads MGHRA; CDR2 reads YSYEKL. V dropped 1 base and J dropped 0 bases, with 10 bases sitting between them. The CDR3 contains 16 residues.